This entry is about one T cell receptor (beta chain). This clonotype was found a few times. Its antigen is still unknown. Base quality data are lacking; no much larger clone is found one base away. The CDR3 has 17 amino acids, counting the end cysteine and phenylalanine. Only CDR3 DNA remains: 51 bases, in frame from the first base. From the germline V gene (reference sequence), CDR1 is SGHKS and CDR2 is YYEKEE. The V and J ends are trimmed by 4 bases and 7 bases, leaving 21 bases between them. Stable Graves' hyperthyroidism was defined as the absence of progression to ophthalmopathy over 18 months of follow-up. Hyperthyroidism patients were newly diagnosed, with disease duration under 2 months, and aged 18 to 65 years. Patients with uncontrolled infections, other autoimmune diseases, pregnancy or lactation were excluded. Clinical symptoms, serum thyroxine and TRAb, thyroid ultrasound, and orbital computed tomography formed the basis for the diagnoses. PBMCs were isolated from 10 ml of fresh peripheral blood by Ficoll-Paque density gradient centrifugation. Trizol reagent was used to extract total RNA, and RNA quality was then checked on an Agilent 2100 Bioanalyzer.

These data belong to a study of T cells in Graves' hyperthyroidism and ophthalmopathy (dated by TCRdb to the late 2010s). Concerning the study at large: Peripheral blood samples were taken at the time of initial diagnosis, prior to any treatment. To identify TCR V-J signatures that set the groups apart, the researchers used a discovery cohort of about a hundred patients, made up of under 50 with Graves' ophthalmopathy and about 55 with stable Graves' hyperthyroidism. Whether ophthalmopathy could be predicted prospectively was tested in an independent validation cohort made up of about 20 hyperthyroidism patients plus 17 patients who later progressed to ophthalmopathy. The roughly 100 discovery patients were randomly divided into training and test sets at a 7:3 ratio. The study also compared thyroid tissue and blood T-cell repertoires from several Graves' hyperthyroidism patients. After blood sampling, hyperthyroidism patients were treated with methimazole at a starting dose of 30 mg daily, and ophthalmopathy patients were treated with high-dose intravenous methylprednisolone. TCR Vbeta CDR3 sequencing of 130 to 150 peripheral blood samples (roughly 43 ophthalmopathy, roughly 74 hyperthyroidism and some 17 progressor patients) is reported in the paper.

Amplification of TCR beta CDR3 regions was carried out from RNA transcripts. The first round of RT-PCR for the TCR CDR3 was performed with the HTBI primer set and the Qiagen OneStep RT-PCR kit. Libraries were constructed in a second round of multiplex PCR, after which size selection and purification were performed. The libraries were sequenced on an Illumina HiSeq2000 using paired-end 100 bp reads. The authors processed their data as follows. Raw data were processed with SOAPnuke, discarding reads with adapters, uncalled bases, mean Phred below 15, or no exact constant-primer or identifier match. COPE v1.2.5 was used to merge high-quality paired reads, and clonotypes were defined as unique nucleotide sequences. MiTCR v1.1 was used to align clonotypes to the IMGT TRBV, TRBD and TRBJ reference segments. Analysis was restricted to V-J combinations with a frequency above 0.0001, which covered 98% to 99.2% of repertoires. A TCS score was defined as the ratio between F50 (clonal expansion) and ExV (chaos), using BLOSUM62-based TCRdist between CDR3 peptides within each V-J. Welch's t-statistics and random forest reduced roughly 530 V-J features to 10 to 15, which were used in a naive Bayes classifier (R e1071). TCRdb cleaned the public reads at Q25 with fastp, built clones with MiXCR and kept in-frame beta chains. Rows matching on CDR3 protein sequence are summarized as one entry with the most common DNA and genes. The V and J calls and clone size come from TCRdb's table, not from the authors' own analysis. For this sample the table gives more than 500,000 distinct CDR3 sequences, of which around 15% were detected only once. The ten largest clones add up to 3.8% of the sample.

Points the paper makes about the study in general: Sample size was not statistically predetermined, and blinding of investigators to group allocation was not performed. Most expanded thyroid clonotypes (frequency above 0.001) were also detected in blood, a finding suggesting that blood repertoires may reflect thyroid immune responses. A 13 V-J signature model separated ophthalmopathy from stable hyperthyroidism, with roughly 88% sensitivity and approximately 81% specificity in cross-validation and 80%/75% in testing. During validation, the model predicted progression to ophthalmopathy a median of roughly 7.1 months ahead of onset, with almost 71% sensitivity and around 72% specificity.

Material: blood. This receptor chain uses TRBV5-5 and TRBJ1-6; the D gene is perhaps TRBD1, on 5 matching bases. This receptor was obtained from a woman aged 30 to 39 with Graves' hyperthyroidism. The sequenced DNA: TGTGCCAGCAGCGTGCTGGGGCGGGGGAGATTGAATTCACCCCTCCACTTT. Its protein product is CASSVLGRGRLNSPLHF.